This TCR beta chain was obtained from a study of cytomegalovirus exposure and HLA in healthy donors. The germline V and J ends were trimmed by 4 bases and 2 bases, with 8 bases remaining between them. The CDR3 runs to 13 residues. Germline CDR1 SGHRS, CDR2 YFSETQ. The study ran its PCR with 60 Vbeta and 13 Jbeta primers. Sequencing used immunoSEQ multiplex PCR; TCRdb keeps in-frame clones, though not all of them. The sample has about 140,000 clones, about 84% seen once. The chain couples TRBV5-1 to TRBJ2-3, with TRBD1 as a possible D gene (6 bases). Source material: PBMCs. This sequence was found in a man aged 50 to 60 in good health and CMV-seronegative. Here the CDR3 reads CASSQGYTDTQYF. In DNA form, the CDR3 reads TGCGCCAGCAGCCAGGGGTACACAGATACGCAGTATTTT.